What follows describes a single TCR beta chain. Its antigen is currently not known. No quality values exist for individual bases; no much larger clone is one base distant. The identical CDR3 is also encoded by other nucleotide sequences in the sample. CDR1 SEHNR and CDR2 FQNEAQ are derived from the germline V gene (reference sequence). The CDR3 sequence holds 12 residues, the cysteine and phenylalanine included. The read is trimmed to its CDR3 DNA, 36 bases read in frame from base 1. V loses 5 bases of germline sequence and J loses 0 bases, and the interval between the two ends is 2 bases. The entire amount of isolated RNA was reverse transcribed using the High Capacity cDNA Reverse Transcription Kit, so the sequenced TCRB transcripts were expressed ones. Deep immunoSEQ sequencing was performed on naive, central memory and regulatory T cell samples, with an average of roughly 3.3 million total reads per sample. Sorted cells were lysed in RLT buffer, and RNA was extracted using DNase-treated RNeasy Micro or Mini kits according to cell number. Each cell subset was processed on its own to prevent cross-contamination, while patient and healthy donor samples were processed together. The immunoSEQ multiplex PCR was used to amplify TCRB sequences from cDNA, generating 87-bp fragments that spanned the CDR3 region. Sequencing of the amplicons was performed on the Illumina HiSeq platform. On the study's bioinformatics: Synthetic template baselines were used to correct PCR bias computationally, reads within Hamming distance 2 were collapsed together, and singletons that could not be merged were discarded. By aligning reads against IMGT, V, D and J genes, CDR3 length, and insertions or deletions at six rearrangement sites were assigned. Clonotype counts were normalized to sorted cell number within each subset before computing true diversity and Gini coefficients with the tcR R package. Repertoire sharing was quantified using the overlap coefficient calculated on TCRB nucleotide sequences. Out-of-frame TCRB sequences from naive cells were analyzed as a proxy for the pre-selection repertoire. The table comes from immuneACCESS by way of TCRdb, which keeps in-frame sequences with V and J called. Part of the clones is missing from these tables; in studies checked, under half for an unresolved V gene and the rest for unknown reasons. V and J calls and clone size are those listed in that table; D and trimming were worked out from the DNA. The sample table holds about 620,000 clones, of which about a sixth were seen once. Together, the top ten hold approximately 0.099% of the sample.

Each donor gave one peripheral blood draw, averaging approximately 120 mL, which was collected into heparinised tubes. A BD FACSAria II was used to sort naive, central memory, regulatory and stem cell-like memory CD4+ T cells with a panel that included CD45RO, CCR7, CD25, CD127, CD95 and CD27. A purity above 98% was achieved for all sorted populations. Right away, PBMCs were isolated by Lymphoprep density gradient centrifugation and were stained directly, with no culture step. So that batch effects would be minimized, each experiment stained and sorted samples in pairs, pairing one healthy donor with one patient. This sample was taken from a study of beta chain features in type 1 diabetes (dated by TCRdb to the late 2010s). Regarding the research as a whole: Mean age, gender distribution, total cell number and subset yield were not different between patients and healthy donors. Whereas all 30 or so donors provided naive and central memory subsets, regulatory and stem cell-like memory subsets were isolated from just 8 patients and roughly eight healthy donors. The study compared the TCRB repertoires of sorted circulating CD4+ T cell subsets in recently diagnosed type 1 diabetes patients with those in matched healthy donors. Across all samples, fewer than 130 million sorted cells were examined, and cell number per subset correlated strongly with RNA yield.

Study-level results and caveats: Shorter templates might be favored by PCR, yet because patient and control samples were amplified and corrected together, any such skew would affect both groups equally. In all four CD4+ subsets, TCRB CDR3 length was moderately but significantly shorter in type 1 diabetes patients. Because cDNA was sequenced instead of genomic DNA, activated cells with high expression could be over-represented, although the groups did not differ in activation or CD3 levels. Naive, central memory and regulatory TCRB repertoires appeared to be more similar among patients than among healthy donors. At VDJ recombination sites, patients with type 1 diabetes made fewer insertions and deleted more nucleotides, a pattern implying thymic rearrangement abnormalities. HLA sub-analyses involved small numbers of individuals, so any influence of HLA type on TCRB rearrangement remained unresolved.

Sample: naive CD4+ T cells from blood. Per the publication, the cell subset or site label means: true naive CD4+ T cells. The TCR originated in a man in his late teens or twenties in good health. This chain is built from TRBV7-9 and TRBJ1-5; the D gene is not confidently resolved. Here the CDR3 is given as CASSLSNQPQHF. At the DNA level, the sequence is TGTGCCAGCAGCCTTAGCAATCAGCCCCAGCATTTT.